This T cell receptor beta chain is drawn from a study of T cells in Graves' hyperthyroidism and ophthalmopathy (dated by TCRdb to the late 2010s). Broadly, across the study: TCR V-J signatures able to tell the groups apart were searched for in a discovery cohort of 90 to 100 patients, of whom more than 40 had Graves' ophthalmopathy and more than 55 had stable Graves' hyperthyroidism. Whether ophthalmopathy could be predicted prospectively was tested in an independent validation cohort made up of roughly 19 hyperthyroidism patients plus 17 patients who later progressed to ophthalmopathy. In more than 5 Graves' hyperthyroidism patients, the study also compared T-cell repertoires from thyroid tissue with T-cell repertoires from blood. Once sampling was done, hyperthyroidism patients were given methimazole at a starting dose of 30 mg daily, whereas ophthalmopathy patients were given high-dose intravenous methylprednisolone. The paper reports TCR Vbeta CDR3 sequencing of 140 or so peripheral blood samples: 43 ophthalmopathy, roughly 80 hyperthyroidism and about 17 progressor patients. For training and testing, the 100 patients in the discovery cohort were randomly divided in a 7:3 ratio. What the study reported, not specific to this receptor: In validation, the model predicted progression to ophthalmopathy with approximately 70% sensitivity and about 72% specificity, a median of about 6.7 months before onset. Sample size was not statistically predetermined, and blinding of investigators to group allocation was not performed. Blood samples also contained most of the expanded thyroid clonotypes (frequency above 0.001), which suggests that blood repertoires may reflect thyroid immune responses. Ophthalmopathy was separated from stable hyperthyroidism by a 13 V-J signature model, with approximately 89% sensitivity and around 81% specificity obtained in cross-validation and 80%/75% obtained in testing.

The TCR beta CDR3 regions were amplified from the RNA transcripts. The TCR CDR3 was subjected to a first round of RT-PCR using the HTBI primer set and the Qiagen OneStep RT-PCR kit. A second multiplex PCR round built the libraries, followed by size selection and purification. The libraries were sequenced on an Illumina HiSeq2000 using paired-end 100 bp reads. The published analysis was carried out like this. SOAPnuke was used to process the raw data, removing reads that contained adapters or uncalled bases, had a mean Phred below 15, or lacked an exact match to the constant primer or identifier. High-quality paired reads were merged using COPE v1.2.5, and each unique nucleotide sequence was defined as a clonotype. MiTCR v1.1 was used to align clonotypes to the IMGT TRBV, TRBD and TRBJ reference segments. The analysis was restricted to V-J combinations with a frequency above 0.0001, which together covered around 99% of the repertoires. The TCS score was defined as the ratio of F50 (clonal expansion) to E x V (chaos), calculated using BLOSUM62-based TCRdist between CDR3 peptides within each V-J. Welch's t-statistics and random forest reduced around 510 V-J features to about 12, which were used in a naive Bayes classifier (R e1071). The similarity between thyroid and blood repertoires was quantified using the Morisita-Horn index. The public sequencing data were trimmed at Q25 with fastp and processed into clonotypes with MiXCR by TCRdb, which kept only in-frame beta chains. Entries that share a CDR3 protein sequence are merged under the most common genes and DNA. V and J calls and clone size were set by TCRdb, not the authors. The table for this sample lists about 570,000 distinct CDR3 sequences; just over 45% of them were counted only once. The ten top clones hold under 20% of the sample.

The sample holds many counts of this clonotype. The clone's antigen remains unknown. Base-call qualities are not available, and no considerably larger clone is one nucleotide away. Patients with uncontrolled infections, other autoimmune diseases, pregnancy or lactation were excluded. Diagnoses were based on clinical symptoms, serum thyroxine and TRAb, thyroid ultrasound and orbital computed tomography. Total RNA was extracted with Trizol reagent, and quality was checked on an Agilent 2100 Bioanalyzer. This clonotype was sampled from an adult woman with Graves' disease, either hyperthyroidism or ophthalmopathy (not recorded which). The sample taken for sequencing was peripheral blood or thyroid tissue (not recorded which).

Here is the DNA: TGTGCCAGCAGACCTGGAGGGAGGCCTGAAGCTTTCTTT. Protein translation: CASRPGGRPEAFF. The rearrangement combines TRBV12-3 or TRBV12-4 with TRBJ1-1, with no confidently assigned D gene. Trimming at the junction amounts to 6 bases on V and 6 bases on J, and the germline ends lie 14 bases apart. Inclusive of the bounding cysteine and phenylalanine, the CDR3 is 13 residues long. Solely the CDR3 DNA is kept, with 39 bases framed from the first base.